The 27 T cell receptor beta chains listed next were all sequenced from one sample in a study of shared clonotypes between healthy human individuals. Method: immunoSEQ multiplex PCR; TCRdb's copy keeps in-frame clones and lacks some. Of more than 1.2 million clones listed, less than 99% were seen once; the top ten hold 0.36%. The sequenced sample was naive CD4+ T cells sorted from blood. Subset in this sample: CD45RA+ positively selected. The receptor source for this set is a man aged 25 to 40 in good health.

In regard to this clone: An end of the junction does not agree with germline; a read error may underlie this. The rearrangement links TRBV11-2 to TRBJ2-7; D is perhaps TRBD2 (6 bases). This CDR3 spans 17 amino acids. Germline values: CDR1 SGHAT, CDR2 FQNNGV. The CDR3 nucleotides read TGTGCCAGCAGCATAGAGGCCAGGAGCGGGCAAATCTACGAGCAGTACTTC. It yields the protein CASSIEARSGQIYEQYF.

The genes are TRBV29-1 and TRBJ1-1; the D is unclear. Germline V gene sequence: CDR1 SQVTM, CDR2 ANQGSEA. This CDR3 contains 13 residues. V lost 4 bases and J lost 5, with 14 bases in between. The CDR3 coding sequence is TGCAGCGTTGGGGTTAGGACGGGGACTGAAGCTTTCTTT. Its protein is CSVGVRTGTEAFF.

This rearrangement joins TRBV28 to TRBJ1-4, with TRBD1 matching over 7 bases. CDR1 and CDR2 (germline): MDHEN, SYDVKM. The V gene end was trimmed by 5 bases and the J gene end by 8 bases; junction bases not matched to a gene: 14. The CDR3 extends over 16 amino acids. CDR3: CASSLTSDRVVEKLFF. DNA of the CDR3: TGTGCCAGCAGTCTGACGTCAGACAGGGTGGTCGAAAAACTGTTTTTT.

On this clone: Other DNA sequences in the same sample also yield this CDR3. The chain employs TRBV15 and TRBJ2-7, with a possible D match to TRBD1 (5 bases). Germline V lookup: CDR1 LNHNV, CDR2 YYDKDF (reference sequence). The CDR3 covers 13 residues. Trimming stripped 3 bases from V and 1 base from J, with 7 bases between. The CDR3 region has the DNA TGTGCCACCAGCAGGGACATTTCCTACGAGCAGTACTTC. Translating gives CATSRDISYEQYF.

The chain's CDR3 is CASSGRYEQYF. CDR3 sequence (DNA): TGTGCCAGTAGTGGCCGCTACGAGCAGTACTTC. V usage is TRBV19 and J usage is TRBJ2-7; no firm D call. The CDR3 is 11 residues long. Looked up from germline, CDR1 is LNHDA and CDR2 is SQIVND (reference sequence). V gave up 5 bases and J gave up 3 bases, with 5 bases separating them.

V and J are TRBV25-1 and TRBJ2-1; 10 bases agree with TRBD1. CDR1 and CDR2 (germline): MGHDK, SYGVNS. The CDR3 is 16 residues long. Losses at the gene ends were 6 bases for V and 7 bases for J; bases not matched to a gene: 12. The CDR3 bases are TGTGCCAGCAGCTCCTGGGGGGGACAGGGGTCTAATGAGCAGTTCTTC. This translates into CASSSWGGQGSNEQFF.

Remarks on this clone: Different DNA sequences within this sample yield the same CDR3. The chain employs TRBV18 and TRBJ2-3; D remains unclear. V shed 3 bases and J shed 0 bases, with 4 bases lying between them. The V gene's germline CDR1 is KGHSH and CDR2 LQKENI. This CDR3 is 13 amino acids long. The CDR3 DNA reads TGTGCCAGCTCACCGGGAAGCACAGATACGCAGTATTTT. Its translation: CASSPGSTDTQYF.

The chain links TRBV7-7 to TRBJ2-5; weak D call: TRBD2 (5 bases). The CDR3 is 13 residues long. From germline, CDR1 is SSHAT and CDR2 FNYEAQ (reference sequence). Trimming shortened V by 4 bases and J by 4 bases, and 10 bases separated the two germline ends. This CDR3 reads CASSSFGGETQYF. The CDR3 bases are TGTGCCAGCAGCTCGTTCGGAGGAGAGACCCAGTACTTC.

This CDR3 reads CASSYSRVVSPQQYF. The DNA of the CDR3 is TGTGCCAGCAGTTACTCGAGAGTGGTTAGCCCGCAGCAGTACTTC. The V call is TRBV6-5, the J call TRBJ2-7; no clear D. Trimming took off 0 bases at V and 8 bases at J, with 17 bases between the two ends. CDR1 is MNHEY, CDR2 SVGAGI, per germline. The CDR3 is made up of 15 amino acids.

The V call is TRBV28, the J call TRBJ1-5; 9 bases fit TRBD1. Germline V gene sequence: CDR1 MDHEN, CDR2 SYDVKM. J lost 2 bases, V lost 1 base, and 3 bases had no gene match. This CDR3 has 16 amino acids. CDR3 sequence reads: CASSLLQGAGNQPQHF. In DNA, the CDR3 is TGTGCCAGCAGTTTATTACAGGGGGCAGGCAATCAGCCCCAGCATTTT.

The gene calls are TRBV2 and TRBJ2-7; TRBD1 might be the D (6 bases). CDR1 and CDR2 from the germline V gene are SNHLY and FYNNEI. The CDR3 extends over 13 amino acids. Trimming removed 7 bases at V and 1 base at J, with 11 bases between. The CDR3 is CASNPDSSYEQYF. For the CDR3, the DNA is TGTGCCAGCAATCCGGACAGTTCCTACGAGCAGTACTTC.

This clone was seen once. The chain joins TRBV2 to TRBJ1-1, with D perhaps matching TRBD1 (5 bases). The CDR3 has 14 residues. CDR1 is SNHLY, CDR2 FYNNEI, per germline. Trimming took off 8 bases at V and 0 bases at J, with 13 bases between the two ends. DNA of the CDR3: TGTGCCAGCCTGGGGCGGGGGGTGAACACTGAAGCTTTCTTT. It translates to CASLGRGVNTEAFF.

This clone was detected only once. The chain is built from TRBV5-6 and TRBJ2-1; a possible D gene is TRBD1 (5 bases). Germline V CDR1 and CDR2: SGHDT, YYEEEE. The CDR3 runs to 14 residues. V lost 1 base to trimming and J lost 0 bases, with 5 bases between them. CDR3 region: CASSLRGSYNEQFF. The CDR3 DNA follows: TGTGCCAGCAGCTTGAGGGGCTCCTACAATGAGCAGTTCTTC. Supplemented by reference TRBV5-6 and TRBJ2-1, the full variable domain reads DAGVTQSPTHLIKTRGQQVTLRCSPKSGHDTVSWYQQALGQGPQFIFQYYEEEERQRGNFPDRFSGHQFPNYSSELNVNALLLGDSALYLCASSLRGSYNEQFFGPGTRLTVL.

This clone has just one count. The chain recombines TRBV5-4 with TRBJ2-7; TRBD2 matches 15 bases. Per the germline V gene, CDR1 is SGHNT and CDR2 is YYREEE (reference sequence). CDR3 length: 16 amino acids. The J segment lost 7 bases and the V segment lost 5 bases, leaving 10 bases of the junction unmatched. The CDR3 nucleotides read TGTGCCAGCAGACGGACTAGCGGGAGGGCGGTTGGGGAGCAGTACTTC. Amino acid sequence: CASRRTSGRAVGEQYF.

In its sample, this clone was seen once. The rearrangement links TRBV27 to TRBJ2-5; 7 bases are shared with TRBD1. V lost 5 bases to trimming and J lost 5 bases; unmatched junction nucleotides: 8. The CDR3 has 14 amino acids. From germline, CDR1 is MNHEY and CDR2 SMNVEV (reference sequence). This CDR3 reads CASSPRTGRETQYF. The CDR3 nucleotides read TGTGCCAGCAGTCCAAGGACAGGAAGGGAGACCCAGTACTTC.

The CDR3 DNA reads as TGTGCCAGCAGCAGCCTACTAGCGTCTGAGCAGTACTTC. Its protein product is CASSSLLASEQYF. The gene calls are TRBV7-8 and TRBJ2-7; 7 positions match TRBD2. This CDR3 has 13 amino acids. V shed 5 bases and J 7 bases; nucleotides not matched to a gene: 8. Germline lookup yields CDR1 SGHVS and CDR2 FQNEAQ.

V is TRBV18 and J is TRBJ1-2; 8 nucleotides agree with TRBD1. The CDR3 loop spans 14 amino acids. Germline CDR1 is KGHSH and CDR2 is LQKENI. The V gene end was trimmed by 3 bases and the J gene end by 3 bases; junction bases not matched to a gene: 3. CDR3 loop: CASSPQGADYGYTF. The CDR3 DNA sequence: TGTGCCAGCTCACCGCAGGGGGCAGACTATGGCTACACCTTC.

For this clone: Other DNA sequences in this specimen translate into the identical CDR3. This rearrangement joins TRBV7-9 to TRBJ1-1; D call uncertain. CDR1 is SEHNR and CDR2 is FQNEAQ in the germline V gene (reference sequence). V lost 3 bases and J lost 3, with 2 bases in between. This CDR3 comprises 11 residues. The CDR3 nucleotides are TGTGCCAGCAGCTTTGACACTGAAGCTTTCTTT. Protein: CASSFDTEAFF. The full variable domain, completed using reference TRBV7-9 and TRBJ1-1, is DTGVSQNPRHKITKRGQNVTFRCDPISEHNRLYWYRQTLGQGPEFLTYFQNEAQLEKSRLLSDRFSAERPKGSFSTLEIQRTEQGDSAMYLCASSFDTEAFFGQGTRLTVV.

The CDR3 is CASSPPYGQGNEKLFF. The CDR3 nucleotides are TGTGCCAGCTCACCACCGTACGGACAGGGCAATGAAAAACTGTTTTTT. V and J are TRBV18 and TRBJ1-4; 8 nucleotides align to TRBD1. Germline CDR1 reads KGHSH; CDR2 reads LQKENI. V lost 0 bases to trimming and J lost 5 bases; unmatched junction nucleotides: 5. The CDR3 consists of 16 residues.

The V gene is TRBV7-8, the J gene TRBJ2-7; 11 bases are shared with TRBD2. Germline assignment: CDR1 SGHVS and CDR2 FQNEAQ. The CDR3 covers 14 residues. J gave up 3 bases and V 3 bases, and 1 base lay outside the gene matches. The CDR3 reads CASSFSGGGYEQYF. Written as DNA, the CDR3 is TGTGCCAGCAGCTTTAGCGGGGGGGGCTACGAGCAGTACTTC.

V usage is TRBV5-1 and J usage is TRBJ2-1; D is perhaps TRBD1 or TRBD2 (6 bases each). The germline gives CDR1 SGHRS, CDR2 YFSETQ. The CDR3 has 16 residues. V was trimmed by 0 bases and J by 4 bases, leaving 14 bases between them. In DNA form, the CDR3 reads TGCGCCAGCAGCTTGGCCTTGGGGGGCGCGTACAATGAGCAGTTCTTC. Translated, it gives CASSLALGGAYNEQFF.

The chain couples TRBV9 to TRBJ1-5; TRBD1 agrees at 9 bases. The CDR3 consists of 16 residues. CDR1 SGDLS and CDR2 YYNGEE come from the germline V gene. Losses at the gene ends were 3 bases for V and 1 base for J; bases not matched to a gene: 5. This chain's CDR3 is CASSEGQGTSNQPQHF. The CDR3, as DNA: TGTGCCAGCAGCGAGGGACAGGGTACGAGCAATCAGCCCCAGCATTTT.

V usage is TRBV7-2 and J usage is TRBJ2-1; D unresolved. From germline, CDR1 is SGHTA and CDR2 FQGNSA. V lost 2 bases and J lost 0, with 11 bases in between. The CDR3 runs to 16 residues. DNA for the CDR3: TGTGCCAGCAGCTTATCATTCATAAGCTCCTACAATGAGCAGTTCTTC. This gives the protein CASSLSFISSYNEQFF.

This chain joins TRBV7-9 and TRBJ1-2; no definite D call. Trimming removed 3 bases at V and 4 bases at J, with 12 bases between. The CDR3 covers 14 residues. In germline, CDR1 is SEHNR, CDR2 FQNEAQ (reference sequence). CDR3 coding DNA: TGTGCCAGCAGCTTCGAGAAAACTTCCTATGGCTACACCTTC. As protein: CASSFEKTSYGYTF.

The chain couples TRBV7-9 to TRBJ2-7, with no clear D. From germline, CDR1 is SEHNR and CDR2 FQNEAQ (reference sequence). CDR3 length: 15 amino acids. Deletions cut 1 base from V and 2 bases from J, with 12 bases between. The CDR3 coding sequence is TGTGCCAGCAGCTTAGAATCCCTGGCACCCTACGAGCAGTACTTC. It specifies CASSLESLAPYEQYF.

The chain employs TRBV7-6 and TRBJ1-1; D perhaps matches TRBD1 (5 bases). V lost 8 bases and J 2 bases, leaving 18 bases between the germline ends. Per the germline V gene, CDR1 is SGHVS and CDR2 is FNYEAQ. The CDR3 spans 15 residues. Here the CDR3 reads CASGFGGMTNTEAFF. The CDR3, as DNA: TGTGCCAGCGGGTTTGGGGGGATGACAAACACTGAAGCTTTCTTT.

CDR3 sequence: CASRPWAARADTQYF. CDR3 bases: TGTGCCAGCCGACCCTGGGCAGCTAGGGCAGATACGCAGTATTTT. This chain connects TRBV18 to TRBJ2-3; D remains unclear. The CDR3 totals 15 residues. The V gene's germline CDR1 is KGHSH and CDR2 LQKENI. V shed 8 bases and J shed 4 bases, with 19 bases lying between them.